One and the same sample provided the 30 T cell receptor beta chains below, sequenced in a study of technical replicates of blood from a few donors. The protocol was immunoSEQ multiplex PCR, while the TCRdb copy is restricted to in-frame clones and leaves out a portion. The table has fewer than 90,000 clones, roughly 93% seen once. Sequences were obtained from T cells isolated from PBMCs. These receptors all stem from a human donor in good health.

The V gene is TRBV9, the J gene TRBJ1-1; TRBD1 agrees at 7 bases. From germline, CDR1 is SGDLS and CDR2 YYNGEE. With V trimmed by 0 bases and J by 3 bases, 5 bases remained unmatched. The CDR3 runs 15 residues. CDR3 protein: CASSVGGDSYTEAFF. The DNA of the CDR3 is TGTGCCAGCAGCGTAGGGGGGGACAGCTACACTGAAGCTTTCTTT.

The chain combines TRBV6-4 with TRBJ1-2; D uncertain. V lost 7 bases and J 4 bases, leaving 13 bases between the germline ends. Germline CDR1 reads MRHNA; CDR2 reads SNTAGT. The CDR3 has 13 residues. In nucleotides, the CDR3 is TGTGCCAGCATGGGATTGAGGGCCTATGGCTACACCTTC. Encoded protein: CASMGLRAYGYTF.

V gene TRBV9 combines with J gene TRBJ2-2, with 7 nucleotides matching TRBD2. Germline V CDR1 and CDR2: SGDLS, YYNGEE. The CDR3 contains 18 residues. With 0 bases clipped from V and 4 bases from J, the junction kept 12 bases outside the gene matches. The CDR3 nucleotides are TGTGCCAGCAGCGTAGCTGCTTGGGGAGGGTCGGGCACCGGGGAGCTGTTTTTT. Its protein is CASSVAAWGGSGTGELFF.

This CDR3 is CASSQVRLANTEAFF. The CDR3 DNA sequence: TGTGCCAGCAGCCAAGTCCGACTGGCGAACACTGAAGCTTTCTTT. The chain combines TRBV14 with TRBJ1-1; no clear D gene. Germline lookup yields CDR1 SGHDN and CDR2 FVKESK. This CDR3 contains 15 residues. V shed 1 base and J shed 1 base, with 10 bases lying between them.

The V gene is TRBV7-8, the J gene TRBJ1-1; unclear D gene. The length of the CDR3 is 13 residues. The V gene's germline CDR1 is SGHVS and CDR2 FQNEAQ. Trimming took 2 bases from V and 4 from J, leaving 8 bases between them. For the CDR3, the DNA is TGTGCCAGCAGCTTATGGGCCCCCACTGAAGCTTTCTTT. Amino acid sequence: CASSLWAPTEAFF.

This clone was seen a single time. The chain joins TRBV10-2 to TRBJ1-2, with D possibly TRBD1 on 5 matching bases. The germline V gene encodes CDR1 WSHSY and CDR2 SAAADI. The CDR3 is 14 amino acids. Trimming took off 8 bases at V and 6 bases at J, with 19 bases between the two ends. CDR3 residues: CASAGGTNYNGYTF. The DNA for the CDR3 is TGCGCCAGCGCGGGAGGGACGAATTATAATGGCTACACCTTC.

The chain uses TRBV5-4 and TRBJ2-1, with 12 nucleotides matching TRBD2. CDR3 length: 17 amino acids. Germline trimming cut 1 base from V and 5 bases from J; bases unmatched to any gene: 7. CDR1 and CDR2 (germline): SGHNT, YYREEE (reference sequence). DNA for the CDR3: TGTGCCAGCAGCTTGATCCTATCTAGCGGGGGGGACAATGAGCAGTTCTTC. Amino acid sequence: CASSLILSSGGDNEQFF. The complete variable domain, with remaining parts taken from reference TRBV5-4 and TRBJ2-1, reads ETGVTQSPTHLIKTRGQQVTLRCSSQSGHNTVSWYQQALGQGPQFIFQYYREEENGRGNFPPRFSGLQFPNYSSELNVNALELDDSALYLCASSLILSSGGDNEQFFGPGTRLTVL.

V is TRBV18 and J is TRBJ1-2; 8 bases align to TRBD1. V lost 6 bases, J lost 2 bases, and 5 bases stayed unmatched. The CDR3 extends over 14 amino acids. Looked up from germline, CDR1 is KGHSH and CDR2 is LQKENI. The CDR3 DNA reads TGTGCCAGCTCCCAGGGGACAGGAAACTATGGCTACACCTTC. It is translated as CASSQGTGNYGYTF.

This sequence joins TRBV5-6 and TRBJ1-6; the match to TRBD1 covers 12 bases. The CDR3 sequence is 15 residues long. J gave up 8 bases and V 3 bases, and 3 bases lay outside the gene matches. Germline-derived CDR1 and CDR2 are SGHDT and YYEEEE. CDR3 sequence reads: CASSWDRGQDSPLHF. The DNA of the CDR3 is TGTGCCAGCAGCTGGGACAGGGGGCAGGATTCACCCCTCCACTTT.

This clone was recorded only once. V and J are TRBV27 and TRBJ1-1; unclear D gene. The CDR3 runs 13 residues. Trimming took off 2 bases at V and 7 bases at J, with 11 bases between the two ends. Germline V CDR1 and CDR2: MNHEY, SMNVEV (reference sequence). The CDR3 bases are TGTGCCAGCAGTTTAACCAGACAACTTGAAGCTTTCTTT. It encodes CASSLTRQLEAFF.

The chain recombines TRBV11-2 with TRBJ2-3; D unresolved. Trimming cost V 6 bases and J 0 bases, with 4 bases left between them. CDR1 is SGHAT, CDR2 FQNNGV, per germline. This CDR3 region has 12 residues. CDR3 bases: TGTGCCAGCAGAGCTAGCACAGATACGCAGTATTTT. It yields the protein CASRASTDTQYF.

The chain links TRBV5-1 to TRBJ1-1; 8 bases are shared with TRBD1. The CDR3 consists of 15 residues. The V gene end was trimmed by 0 bases and the J gene end by 5 bases; junction bases not matched to a gene: 6. Germline V gene data show CDR1 as SGHRS and CDR2 as YFSETQ. The CDR3: CASSLASDRATEAFF. CDR3 DNA sequence: TGCGCCAGCAGCTTGGCCTCGGACAGGGCGACTGAAGCTTTCTTT.

The rearrangement links TRBV6-6 to TRBJ1-1, with a possible D match to TRBD1 (5 bases). Germline CDR1 is MNHNY and CDR2 is SVGAGI (reference sequence). This CDR3 region has 13 residues. The V end was cut by 5 bases, the J end by 2 bases, with 9 bases between. The CDR3 here is CASSPGFNTEAFF. DNA of the CDR3: TGTGCCAGCAGTCCAGGGTTTAACACTGAAGCTTTCTTT.

This rearrangement joins TRBV6-5 to TRBJ2-5; 7 nucleotides line up with TRBD1. The CDR3 covers 14 residues. CDR1 is MNHEY, CDR2 SVGAGI, per germline. V gave up 6 bases and J gave up 4 bases; unmatched junction bases: 8. The CDR3 sequence is CASRVKNRGETQYF. CDR3 coding DNA: TGTGCCAGCAGGGTAAAAAACAGGGGAGAGACCCAGTACTTC.

The rearrangement uses TRBV28 and TRBJ2-1; 9 bases agree with TRBD2. This CDR3 contains 20 residues. With 5 bases clipped from V and 1 base from J, the junction kept 18 bases outside the gene matches. Germline V gives CDR1 MDHEN, CDR2 SYDVKM. For the CDR3, the DNA is TGTGCCAGCAGTCCGGGAAAAGGGACTAGCCCCACCGGGTCCTACAATGAGCAGTTCTTC. Amino acids: CASSPGKGTSPTGSYNEQFF.

The V gene is TRBV30, the J gene TRBJ2-5; 8 bases map to TRBD2. CDR1 and CDR2 (germline): GTSNPN, SVGIG (reference sequence). After removal of 0 bases from V and 5 bases from J, the junction contained 8 bases not matched to a gene. This CDR3 has 15 residues. For the CDR3, the DNA is TGTGCCTGGAGTGTCCAGCGGGGGCCGGGGGAGACCCAGTACTTC. It yields the protein CAWSVQRGPGETQYF.

This chain joins TRBV29-1 and TRBJ2-7; 8 bases match TRBD1. The length of the CDR3 is 13 residues. The junction had 7 bases not matched to a gene; V was cut back by 5 bases and J by 4 bases. The germline V gene encodes CDR1 SQVTM and CDR2 ANQGSEA. The CDR3 coding sequence is TGCAGCGTTCTGGGCAGGGGGCTGTACGAGCAGTACTTC. Translating it yields CSVLGRGLYEQYF.

V gene TRBV21-1 combines with J gene TRBJ2-1; the table's D call, TRBD2, has no DNA check behind it. TRBV21-1 is listed as a pseudogene. The CDR3 contains 20 residues. The CDR3 spells CASSKGKGLAGGRIGNEQFF. In DNA form, the CDR3 reads TGTGCCAGCAGCAAAGGAAAGGGACTAGCGGGGGGGAGAATTGGCAATGAGCAGTTCTTC.

This clone was detected once. The gene calls are TRBV4-1 and TRBJ2-1; 16 positions agree with TRBD2. CDR1 and CDR2 from the germline V gene are MGHRA and YSYEKL. CDR3 length: 19 amino acids. The trim removed 4 bases at V and 5 bases at J, leaving 11 bases unmatched. CDR3 coding DNA: TGCGCCAGCAGCCGGCCGGGACTAGCGGGAGGGCCCTCACACAATGAGCAGTTCTTC. Translated: CASSRPGLAGGPSHNEQFF.

The chain carries TRBV29-1 and TRBJ2-7; 11 bases match TRBD2. This CDR3 is 17 amino acids long. The V segment lost 6 bases and the J segment 1 base; nucleotides outside the gene matches: 14. Per germline, CDR1 SQVTM and CDR2 ANQGSEA. The CDR3 sequence is CSVVTRAGTSGSYEQYF. In DNA, the CDR3 is TGCAGCGTGGTCACGAGGGCGGGGACTAGCGGTTCCTACGAGCAGTACTTC.

The rearrangement uses TRBV5-4 and TRBJ2-3; 10 positions match TRBD2. The V gene's germline CDR1 is SGHNT and CDR2 YYREEE (reference sequence). CDR3 length equals 15 residues. V gave up 7 bases and J gave up 6 bases; unmatched junction bases: 11. The CDR3 bases are TGTGCCAGCTACCTTCGGAGCGGGGGGGTGGATACGCAGTATTTT. Translated: CASYLRSGGVDTQYF. Using reference TRBV5-4 and TRBJ2-3 for the parts outside the CDR3, the full variable domain is ETGVTQSPTHLIKTRGQQVTLRCSSQSGHNTVSWYQQALGQGPQFIFQYYREEENGRGNFPPRFSGLQFPNYSSELNVNALELDDSALYLCASYLRSGGVDTQYFGPGTRLTVL.

The chain links TRBV11-1 to TRBJ1-6; 9 bases line up with TRBD1. The CDR3 covers 13 residues. The germline CDR1 and CDR2 sequences are SGHAT and FQDESV (reference sequence). The trim removed 8 bases at V and 8 bases at J, leaving 4 bases unmatched. The CDR3 nucleotides are TGTGCCAGCGGGGGACAGGGCGATTCACCCCTCCACTTT. Translating it yields CASGGQGDSPLHF.

This sequence joins TRBV5-4 and TRBJ2-5; TRBD2 aligns across 12 bases. The CDR3 is 16 amino acids. Germline assignment: CDR1 SGHNT and CDR2 YYREEE (reference sequence). V trimming: 4 bases; J trimming: 5 bases; junction bases outside the gene matches: 9. CDR3 protein: CASSNGLAGSEETQYF. The CDR3 DNA reads TGTGCCAGCAGCAATGGACTAGCGGGATCCGAGGAGACCCAGTACTTC.

The genes are TRBV14 and TRBJ2-4; no firm D call. This CDR3 region has 13 residues. Trimming removed 1 base from V and 6 bases from J, with 7 bases in between. Germline V gene sequence: CDR1 SGHDN, CDR2 FVKESK. CDR3 nucleotides: TGTGCCAGCAGCCAAGGGCAGTTAAACATTCAGTACTTC. This gives the protein CASSQGQLNIQYF.

The V and J genes are TRBV5-1 and TRBJ2-7; no clear D gene. Deletions cut 4 bases from V and 7 bases from J, with 15 bases between. Germline V gives CDR1 SGHRS, CDR2 YFSETQ. The CDR3 covers 13 residues. CDR3 amino acids: CASSPYAPREQYF. CDR3 nucleotide sequence: TGCGCCAGCAGCCCCTACGCCCCCCGAGAGCAGTACTTC.

This clone has just one count. The chain combines TRBV9 with TRBJ2-1; TRBD2 aligns across 9 bases. CDR1 and CDR2 from the germline V gene are SGDLS and YYNGEE. V was clipped by 2 bases and J by 4 bases; unmatched bases: 7. The length of the CDR3 is 16 residues. CDR3 coding DNA: TGTGCCAGCAGCGTTCTAGCGGGGAGAACTTACAATGAGCAGTTCTTC. Protein sequence: CASSVLAGRTYNEQFF.

J is TRBJ1-1 and V is TRBV2; TRBD1 aligns across 7 bases. CDR1 is SNHLY, CDR2 FYNNEI, per germline. Germline trimming cut 5 bases from V and 0 bases from J; bases unmatched to any gene: 3. The CDR3 is 14 amino acids. This CDR3 is CASSTDRVNTEAFF. CDR3 in DNA: TGTGCCAGCAGTACAGACAGGGTGAACACTGAAGCTTTCTTT.

This clone was seen more than once but under ten times. The chain recombines TRBV4-2 with TRBJ1-3; D is possibly TRBD1 (5 bases). The V end was cut by 3 bases, the J end by 3 bases, with 18 bases between. Germline V lookup: CDR1 LGHNA, CDR2 YNFKEQ. This CDR3 comprises 17 residues. The CDR3 protein is CASSQAAGQQGGNTIYF. CDR3 in DNA: TGTGCCAGCAGCCAGGCCGCGGGGCAACAAGGTGGAAACACCATATATTTT.

The count of this clone is one. The rearrangement uses TRBV5-1 and TRBJ2-7; D may be TRBD2 (5 bases). In germline, CDR1 is SGHRS, CDR2 YFSETQ. V lost 0 bases, J lost 4 bases, and 20 bases lay in between. This CDR3 has 17 amino acids. The CDR3 loop reads CASSLASGSRGGYEQYF. CDR3 DNA: TGCGCCAGCAGCTTGGCGTCTGGGAGTCGCGGAGGTTACGAGCAGTACTTC. Combining the CDR3 with reference TRBV5-1 and TRBJ2-7 gives the whole variable domain KAGVTQTPRYLIKTRGQQVTLSCSPISGHRSVSWYQQTPGQGLQFLFEYFSETQRNKGNFPGRFSGRQFSNSRSEMNVSTLELGDSALYLCASSLASGSRGGYEQYFGPGTRLTVT.

The V and J genes are TRBV2 and TRBJ2-5, with 7 bases matching TRBD2. This CDR3 is 13 amino acids long. Trimming at V came to 7 bases and at J to 5 bases, leaving 7 bases not matched to a gene. CDR1 is SNHLY and CDR2 is FYNNEI in the germline V gene. CDR3 amino acids: CASTVGGSETQYF. The CDR3 DNA is TGTGCCAGCACCGTGGGCGGGAGCGAGACCCAGTACTTC.